A single sample gave rise to the 14 T cell receptor beta chains below, sequenced in a study of shared clonotypes between healthy human individuals. Only in-frame clones appear in the TCRdb table, and some are missing; sequencing was by immunoSEQ multiplex PCR. The data show roughly 1,500,000 clones, with 98% seen just once and about 0.42% held by the top ten. The sequenced sample consisted of naive CD4+ T cells sorted from blood. Subset reported: CD45RA+ positively selected. Source of these receptors: a man under 40 in good health.

Points on this clone: This sample also contains other DNA sequences that code for the same CDR3. The chain carries TRBV5-1 and TRBJ2-2, with D hard to call. There are 14 residues in the CDR3. V dropped 0 bases and J dropped 0 bases, with 3 bases sitting between them. CDR1 is SGHRS and CDR2 is YFSETQ in the germline V gene. The CDR3 bases are TGCGCCAGCAGCTTGGAGCCGAACACCGGGGAGCTGTTTTTT. As protein: CASSLEPNTGELFF.

The chain carries TRBV18 and TRBJ2-7; D gene ambiguous. Trimming took 5 bases from V and 3 from J, leaving 5 bases between them. The CDR3 is made up of 11 amino acids. Germline lookup yields CDR1 KGHSH and CDR2 LQKENI. The CDR3 loop is CASSSGYEQYF. The CDR3 nucleotides are TGTGCCAGCTCATCAGGCTACGAGCAGTACTTC. Supplemented by reference TRBV18 and TRBJ2-7, the full variable domain reads NAGVMQNPRHLVRRRGQEARLRCSPMKGHSHVYWYRQLPEEGLKFMVYLQKENIIDESGMPKERFSAEFPKEGPSILRIQQVVRGDSAAYFCASSSGYEQYFGPGTRLTVT.

The rearrangement joins TRBV11-2 to TRBJ2-7; 7 bases match TRBD2. The CDR3 has 17 residues. The J segment lost 3 bases and the V segment lost 0 bases, leaving 11 bases of the junction unmatched. Germline loops: CDR1 SGHAT, CDR2 FQNNGV. For the CDR3, the DNA is TGTGCCAGCAGCTTAGATCCTTGGGGCAGGGAGGGCTACGAGCAGTACTTC. This gives the protein CASSLDPWGREGYEQYF.

On this clone itself: Within the sample, other DNA sequences also encode this same CDR3. This chain uses TRBV29-1 with TRBJ1-4, with 7 bases that match TRBD1. The CDR3 is 12 amino acids. V shed 4 bases and J 6 bases; nucleotides not matched to a gene: 2. The germline V gene has CDR1 SQVTM and CDR2 ANQGSEA. CDR3 amino acids: CSVGGGDEKLFF. The CDR3 coding sequence is TGCAGCGTTGGAGGGGGCGATGAAAAACTGTTTTTT.

This clone was recorded once. This chain joins TRBV7-3 and TRBJ2-1; D is possibly TRBD2 (5 bases). The CDR3 runs 13 residues. V was clipped by 5 bases and J by 14 bases, with 19 bases between them. Germline CDR1 reads SGHTA; CDR2 reads FQGTGA. The CDR3 DNA sequence: TGTGCCAGCAGCAAGGGTCAAGAGGGAGTAAAGTTCTTC. This translates into CASSKGQEGVKFF.

This chain's CDR3 is CASLRRAANEKLFF. In DNA form, the CDR3 reads TGTGCCAGCCTCAGGAGGGCCGCTAATGAAAAACTGTTTTTT. The rearrangement links TRBV6-1 to TRBJ1-4; D remains unclear. In germline, CDR1 is MNHNS, CDR2 SASEGT. The CDR3 loop spans 14 amino acids. V dropped 8 bases and J dropped 3 bases, with 13 bases sitting between them.

The V call is TRBV10-3, the J call TRBJ2-5; D is possibly TRBD1 (5 bases). This CDR3 has 13 residues. The germline V and J ends were trimmed by 8 bases and 5 bases, with 15 bases remaining between them. CDR1 ENHRY and CDR2 SYGVKD come from the germline V gene. CDR3: CAIGAGPRETQYF. The CDR3 DNA reads as TGTGCCATCGGGGCAGGGCCGAGGGAGACCCAGTACTTC.

The gene calls are TRBV25-1 and TRBJ1-5; D remains ambiguous. Per germline, CDR1 MGHDK and CDR2 SYGVNS. The CDR3 extends over 15 amino acids. V lost 4 bases and J lost 3, with 13 bases in between. The CDR3: CASSGAKNYNQPQHF. The DNA of the CDR3 is TGTGCCAGCAGTGGGGCCAAAAATTACAATCAGCCCCAGCATTTT.

The gene calls are TRBV18 and TRBJ2-2, with D possibly being TRBD1 or TRBD2 (6 bases each). In germline, CDR1 is KGHSH, CDR2 LQKENI. This CDR3 region has 17 residues. V lost 3 bases, J lost 2 bases, and 16 bases lay in between. CDR3 DNA: TGTGCCAGCTCACCTCGCAATACGGGGGCCAACACCGGGGAGCTGTTTTTT. The encoded protein is CASSPRNTGANTGELFF.

The V and J genes are TRBV5-1 and TRBJ1-1; D unclear. This CDR3 region has 14 residues. V gave up 5 bases and J gave up 0 bases, with 11 bases separating them. Looked up from germline, CDR1 is SGHRS and CDR2 is YFSETQ. The CDR3 nucleotides read TGCGCCAGCAGGGAAGGAGGAATGAACACTGAAGCTTTCTTT. Encoded protein: CASREGGMNTEAFF.

V usage is TRBV5-4 and J usage is TRBJ2-1; TRBD2 might be the D (5 bases). The CDR3 covers 15 residues. The V gene lost 1 base and the J gene lost 10 bases, with 18 bases spanning the gap. Germline V gene data show CDR1 as SGHNT and CDR2 as YYREEE (reference sequence). DNA of the CDR3: TGTGCCAGCAGCTTGCCCCTAGCCGGAACCCAGGAGCAGTTCTTC. Amino acids: CASSLPLAGTQEQFF.

CDR3 residues: CASSPGMGTNYGYTF. The CDR3 nucleotides are TGTGCCAGCTCACCCGGGATGGGAACTAACTATGGCTACACCTTC. The chain uses TRBV18 and TRBJ1-2; D gene uncertain. Germline lookup yields CDR1 KGHSH and CDR2 LQKENI. V was pared by 3 bases and J by 0 bases, with 11 bases between. This CDR3 spans 15 amino acids. The full variable domain, in which reference TRBV18 and TRBJ1-2 provide the parts outside the CDR3, is NAGVMQNPRHLVRRRGQEARLRCSPMKGHSHVYWYRQLPEEGLKFMVYLQKENIIDESGMPKERFSAEFPKEGPSILRIQQVVRGDSAAYFCASSPGMGTNYGYTFGSGTRLTVV.

The genes are TRBV5-1 and TRBJ2-1; 8 bases align to TRBD2. This CDR3 region has 17 residues. J lost 4 bases, V lost 1 base, and 10 bases had no gene match. Per germline, CDR1 SGHRS and CDR2 YFSETQ. The DNA for the CDR3 is TGCGCCAGCAGCTTGTCCCCTCAACTAGCGGCATACAATGAGCAGTTCTTC. Protein sequence: CASSLSPQLAAYNEQFF. The variable domain in full, with the rest retrieved from reference TRBV5-1 and TRBJ2-1, is KAGVTQTPRYLIKTRGQQVTLSCSPISGHRSVSWYQQTPGQGLQFLFEYFSETQRNKGNFPGRFSGRQFSNSRSEMNVSTLELGDSALYLCASSLSPQLAAYNEQFFGPGTRLTVL.

The chain has TRBV9 and TRBJ2-1; a possible D gene is TRBD1 (6 bases). Trimming left V 1 base short and J 10 bases short, with 12 bases between. Germline loops: CDR1 SGDLS, CDR2 YYNGEE. There are 13 residues in the CDR3. DNA of the CDR3: TGTGCCAGCAGCGTACGAGGAGGACAGGAGCAGTTCTTC. Protein: CASSVRGGQEQFF.